Shown below are 4 T cell receptor beta chains from a single sample sequenced in a study of blood T cell repertoires in COVID-19. The protocol was immunoSEQ multiplex PCR, while the TCRdb copy is restricted to in-frame clones and leaves out a portion. This table has 200,000 to 300,000 clones, approximately 86% appearing once. What was sequenced was peripheral blood. Source of these receptors: a man in his thirties or forties with active or convalescent COVID-19.

The chain recombines TRBV2 with TRBJ2-5; D is possibly TRBD2 (6 bases). The CDR3 contains 14 residues. V was pared by 7 bases and J by 4 bases, with 16 bases between. Germline V CDR1 and CDR2: SNHLY, FYNNEI. The CDR3 loop reads CASIRLQGGETQYF. The CDR3 DNA is TGTGCCAGCATACGTTTGCAGGGAGGAGAGACCCAGTACTTC.

This clone was observed once. J is TRBJ1-1 and V is TRBV5-1; perhaps TRBD1 as D (6 bases). V lost 6 bases, J lost 4 bases, and 16 bases lay in between. This CDR3 comprises 14 residues. CDR1 is SGHRS, CDR2 YFSETQ, per germline. The CDR3 DNA is TGCGCCAGCACCGAACAGGGCAGGAGCACTGAAGCTTTCTTT. Translating it yields CASTEQGRSTEAFF.

The gene calls are TRBV6-6 and TRBJ1-2; TRBD1 might be the D (6 bases). The V and J ends lost 2 bases and 0 bases respectively, with 13 bases between them. From germline, CDR1 is MNHNY and CDR2 SVGAGI (reference sequence). The CDR3 is 16 residues long. The CDR3: CASSYQNRAANYGYTF. CDR3 in DNA: TGTGCCAGCAGTTACCAAAACAGGGCTGCTAACTATGGCTACACCTTC.

The chain has TRBV7-2 and TRBJ2-7; tentative D call: TRBD2 (6 bases). Germline CDR1 and CDR2: SGHTA and FQGNSA. V lost 4 bases to trimming and J lost 4 bases, with 17 bases between them. This CDR3 has 15 amino acids. This chain's CDR3 is CASSSGTGATYEQYF. The CDR3 DNA is TGTGCCAGCAGCTCCGGGACTGGGGCGACTTACGAGCAGTACTTC.